The 3 T cell receptor beta chains below all came from one sample that was sequenced in a study of cytomegalovirus exposure and HLA in healthy donors. Primers included in the PCR were 60 Vbeta and 13 Jbeta primers. Here immunoSEQ multiplex PCR was the method, and the copy in TCRdb shows in-frame clones only, minus some. The data show more than 95,000 clones, with about four fifths seen just once and roughly 3.9% held by the top ten. Sequenced: PBMCs. The receptors come from a woman under 40 in good health and CMV-seronegative.

The chain uses TRBV6-5 and TRBJ2-7; perhaps TRBD2 as D (6 bases). CDR3 length: 16 residues. With 0 bases removed from V and 7 bases from J, the gap between germline ends came to 19 bases. From germline, CDR1 is MNHEY and CDR2 SVGAGI. CDR3 nucleotides: TGTGCCAGCAGTTACTCGCCCGAGGCGCAGGCGGGGGAGCAGTACTTC. Amino acid sequence: CASSYSPEAQAGEQYF.

The chain links TRBV5-1 to TRBJ2-7; D may be TRBD2 (5 bases). Looked up from germline, CDR1 is SGHRS and CDR2 is YFSETQ. The CDR3 is 12 amino acids. The V and J ends lost 0 bases and 5 bases respectively, with 6 bases between them. The CDR3 protein is CASSLDGNEQYF. For the CDR3, the DNA is TGCGCCAGCAGCTTGGACGGGAACGAGCAGTACTTC. The full variable domain, rest sourced from reference TRBV5-1 and TRBJ2-7, is KAGVTQTPRYLIKTRGQQVTLSCSPISGHRSVSWYQQTPGQGLQFLFEYFSETQRNKGNFPGRFSGRQFSNSRSEMNVSTLELGDSALYLCASSLDGNEQYFGPGTRLTVT.

The chain links TRBV6-5 to TRBJ2-3, with 11 bases aligning to TRBD2. Germline CDR1 MNHEY, CDR2 SVGAGI. Trimming cost V 6 bases and J 9 bases; bases outside gene matches: 8. The CDR3 has 14 residues. CDR3 DNA: TGTGCCAGCAGAACTAGCGGGAGTAAGCGGACGCAGTATTTT. Its protein product is CASRTSGSKRTQYF.